These 6 T cell receptor beta chains were sequenced from one sample in a study of T cell responses to AZD1222 COVID-19 vaccine. Sequenced by immunoSEQ multiplex PCR; TCRdb stores in-frame clones only, minus some. The table shows around 100,000 clones, with about 87% occurring only once. The sequencing here drew on peripheral blood, taken on day 0 of MenACWY control vaccination. These receptors all stem from an adult in good health.

The rearrangement uses TRBV7-6 and TRBJ1-4; D gene unclear. Germline lookup yields CDR1 SGHVS and CDR2 FNYEAQ. The length of the CDR3 is 15 residues. V dropped 2 bases and J dropped 5 bases, with 12 bases sitting between them. CDR3 region: CASSLRGTLNEKLFF. In nucleotides, the CDR3 is TGTGCCAGCAGCTTACGGGGAACTCTAAATGAAAAACTGTTTTTT.

The chain joins TRBV24-1 to TRBJ2-7; possible D gene TRBD1, 5 bases. The CDR3 totals 13 residues. CDR1 and CDR2 from the germline V gene are KGHDR and SFDVKD. Trimming stripped 6 bases from V and 5 bases from J, with 13 bases between. CDR3 sequence: CATSSGALDEQYF. Here the CDR3 DNA reads TGTGCCACCAGTAGTGGGGCCTTGGACGAGCAGTACTTC.

V and J are TRBV4-3 and TRBJ2-4; 9 nucleotides align to TRBD1. The CDR3 is 16 residues long. CDR1 is LGHNA and CDR2 is YSLEER in the germline V gene. V was pared by 3 bases and J by 9 bases, with 12 bases of the junction left unmatched. The CDR3 DNA reads as TGCGCCAGCAGCCACTCGCCGGGACAGGGAGCAGGCATTCAGTACTTC. This gives the protein CASSHSPGQGAGIQYF.

The chain uses TRBV7-8 and TRBJ1-5, with D tentatively TRBD1 (5 bases). Germline lookup yields CDR1 SGHVS and CDR2 FQNEAQ. The CDR3 totals 17 residues. Trimming left V 5 bases short and J 0 bases short, with 17 bases between. The CDR3 protein is CASSPPPGRYSNQPQHF. DNA for the CDR3: TGTGCCAGCAGCCCACCCCCAGGGAGATATAGCAATCAGCCCCAGCATTTT.

This chain joins TRBV9 and TRBJ2-7; D gene ambiguous. The CDR3 runs to 15 residues. V lost 1 base and J lost 1, with 12 bases in between. CDR1 is SGDLS, CDR2 YYNGEE, per germline. Here the CDR3 reads CASSVTPWGSYEQYF. Written as DNA, the CDR3 is TGTGCCAGCAGCGTAACCCCCTGGGGATCCTACGAGCAGTACTTC.

The chain employs TRBV28 and TRBJ2-2, with 13 positions matching TRBD2. The germline V gene has CDR1 MDHEN and CDR2 SYDVKM. With 3 bases clipped from V and 5 bases from J, the junction kept 12 bases outside the gene matches. The CDR3 runs 19 residues. CDR3 amino acids: CASSFSYGLAGVVTGELFF. DNA for the CDR3: TGTGCCAGCAGTTTTTCCTACGGACTAGCGGGAGTAGTAACCGGGGAGCTGTTTTTT. Full variable domain (remainder filled in from reference TRBV28 and TRBJ2-2): DVKVTQSSRYLVKRTGEKVFLECVQDMDHENMFWYRQDPGLGLRLIYFSYDVKMKEKGDIPEGYSVSREKKERFSLILESASTNQTSMYLCASSFSYGLAGVVTGELFFGEGSRLTVL.